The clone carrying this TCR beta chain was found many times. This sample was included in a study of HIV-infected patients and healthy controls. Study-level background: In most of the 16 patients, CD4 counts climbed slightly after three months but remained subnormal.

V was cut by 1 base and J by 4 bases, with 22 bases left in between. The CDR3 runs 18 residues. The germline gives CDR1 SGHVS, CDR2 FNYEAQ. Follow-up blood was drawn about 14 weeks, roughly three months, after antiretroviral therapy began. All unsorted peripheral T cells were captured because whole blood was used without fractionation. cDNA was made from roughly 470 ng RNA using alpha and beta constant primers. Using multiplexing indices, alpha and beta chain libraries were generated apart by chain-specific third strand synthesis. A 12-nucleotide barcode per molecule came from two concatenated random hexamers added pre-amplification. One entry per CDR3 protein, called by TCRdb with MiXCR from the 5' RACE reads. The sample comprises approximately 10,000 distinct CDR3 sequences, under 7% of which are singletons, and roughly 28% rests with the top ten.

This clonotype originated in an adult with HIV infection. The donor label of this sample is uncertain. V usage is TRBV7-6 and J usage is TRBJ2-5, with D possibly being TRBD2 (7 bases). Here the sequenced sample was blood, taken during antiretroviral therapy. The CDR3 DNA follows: TGTGCCAGCAGCTTAGAGGCGGGGGCCCCAAACGGAGGAGAGACCCAGTACTTC. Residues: CASSLEAGAPNGGETQYF.